Following are 29 T cell receptor beta chains from one sample sequenced in a study of blood T cell repertoires in COVID-19. Only in-frame clones appear in the TCRdb table, and some are missing; sequencing was by immunoSEQ multiplex PCR. The table lists about 93,000 clones, approximately 86% of them singletons, with around 20% in the top ten. The sample was peripheral blood. All receptors come from a woman at least 80 years old with acute or convalescent COVID-19.

V and J are TRBV19 and TRBJ2-3, with no clear D. Germline V gene data show CDR1 as LNHDA and CDR2 as SQIVND (reference sequence). The CDR3 runs 14 residues. Trimming took off 10 bases at V and 0 bases at J, with 14 bases between the two ends. The CDR3 reads CATRLHGSTDTQYF. CDR3 coding DNA: TGTGCCACCCGACTCCACGGGAGCACAGATACGCAGTATTTT.

The V gene is TRBV24-1, the J gene TRBJ2-3; 7 nucleotides line up with TRBD1. The CDR3 totals 16 residues. V lost 5 bases to trimming and J lost 4 bases; unmatched junction nucleotides: 11. Per germline, CDR1 KGHDR and CDR2 SFDVKD. CDR3 protein: CATSGQTGQGADTQYF. The CDR3 DNA is TGTGCCACCAGTGGCCAGACAGGGCAAGGGGCAGATACGCAGTATTTT.

The chain has TRBV19 and TRBJ2-1; 10 positions match TRBD2. This CDR3 comprises 13 residues. Per the germline V gene, CDR1 is LNHDA and CDR2 is SQIVND (reference sequence). The trim removed 7 bases at V and 15 bases at J, leaving 12 bases unmatched. The CDR3 here is CASNQRGGFRSFF. CDR3 nucleotide sequence: TGTGCCAGTAACCAGCGGGGGGGCTTTCGTTCGTTCTTC.

The rearrangement links TRBV7-9 to TRBJ2-7; TRBD1 aligns across 7 bases. Trimming cost V 5 bases and J 5 bases; bases outside gene matches: 9. Germline loops: CDR1 SEHNR, CDR2 FQNEAQ (reference sequence). This CDR3 has 14 amino acids. This chain's CDR3 is CASSPWDSFDEQYF. CDR3 sequence (DNA): TGTGCCAGCAGCCCCTGGGACAGTTTCGACGAGCAGTACTTC.

The chain employs TRBV5-1 and TRBJ2-7; TRBD1 matches at 8 bases. CDR3 length equals 14 residues. Trimming removed 4 bases from V and 1 base from J; junction bases left unmatched: 4. Germline-derived CDR1 and CDR2 are SGHRS and YFSETQ. The CDR3 is CASSPRTGSYEQYF. DNA of the CDR3: TGCGCCAGCAGCCCCCGGACAGGGTCCTACGAGCAGTACTTC.

The rearrangement links TRBV3-1 (or the pseudogene TRBV3-2) to TRBJ1-2; 8 bases match TRBD1. CDR3 length equals 13 residues. J lost 7 bases, V lost 4 bases, and 5 bases had no gene match. CDR1 and CDR2 (germline): LGHDT, YNNKEL (reference sequence). Written as DNA, the CDR3 is TGTGCCAGCAGCCTTAGGACAGGGCCTGGCTACACCTTC. Its translation is CASSLRTGPGYTF.

This clone was recorded a few times. The chain is built from TRBV5-4 and TRBJ1-2; no clear D gene. Germline V gene data show CDR1 as SGHNT and CDR2 as YYREEE (reference sequence). There are 13 residues in the CDR3. V lost 5 bases, J lost 0 bases, and 8 bases lay in between. In DNA, the CDR3 is TGTGCCAGCAGTCCGGGGACTAACTATGGCTACACCTTC. It yields the protein CASSPGTNYGYTF.

The chain uses TRBV29-1 and TRBJ2-2, with D unclear. CDR1 and CDR2 (germline): SQVTM, ANQGSEA. This CDR3 has 11 residues. Trimming removed 5 bases at V and 6 bases at J, with 7 bases between. The CDR3 sequence: CSVSGPGELFF. The CDR3 DNA reads as TGCAGCGTTAGTGGCCCCGGGGAGCTGTTTTTT.

The rearrangement uses TRBV5-5 and TRBJ1-3, with no clear D. Trimming left V 4 bases short and J 4 bases short, with 15 bases between. This CDR3 contains 15 residues. Germline values: CDR1 SGHKS, CDR2 YYEKEE (reference sequence). CDR3 in amino acids: CASSPSLGEGNTIYF. The CDR3 DNA follows: TGTGCCAGCAGCCCCTCCCTCGGGGAAGGAAACACCATATATTTT.

The chain combines TRBV11-1 with TRBJ2-5; D gene uncertain. The CDR3 contains 15 residues. Trimming removed 0 bases at V and 0 bases at J, with 8 bases between. Germline CDR1 reads SGHAT; CDR2 reads FQDESV (reference sequence). This CDR3 reads CASSLAAVYQETQYF. In DNA, the CDR3 is TGTGCCAGCAGCTTAGCGGCCGTTTACCAAGAGACCCAGTACTTC.

This sequence joins TRBV7-2 and TRBJ2-5, with 8 positions matching TRBD2. J was trimmed by 7 bases and V by 3 bases; bases with no gene match: 10. The germline gives CDR1 SGHTA, CDR2 FQGNSA. The CDR3 is 15 amino acids. CDR3 region: CASSLGTRAATTQYF. In DNA form, the CDR3 reads TGTGCCAGCAGCTTGGGGACTAGGGCTGCAACGACCCAGTACTTC.

This chain uses TRBV4-2 with TRBJ1-1; 10 nucleotides match TRBD1. Trimming cost V 0 bases and J 3 bases; bases outside gene matches: 1. CDR1 and CDR2 (germline): LGHNA, YNFKEQ. This CDR3 spans 15 amino acids. The CDR3 DNA is TGTGCCAGCAGCCAAGAGGACAGGGGGGACACTGAAGCTTTCTTT. Translated: CASSQEDRGDTEAFF.

The chain couples TRBV5-4 to TRBJ1-1; the D is unclear. CDR1 and CDR2 (germline): SGHNT, YYREEE (reference sequence). V lost 4 bases and J 11 bases, leaving 18 bases between the germline ends. The CDR3 totals 13 residues. The CDR3, as DNA: TGTGCCAGCAGCGACTACTCCGCCTCGAAGGCTTTCTTT. Translating gives CASSDYSASKAFF.

This clone was observed a single time. The chain uses TRBV4-2 and TRBJ2-5; 10 bases map to TRBD2. Trimming cost V 2 bases and J 5 bases; bases outside gene matches: 5. Looked up from germline, CDR1 is LGHNA and CDR2 is YNFKEQ. The CDR3 consists of 15 residues. CDR3 nucleotides: TGTGCCAGCAGCCAAATGTTGGGACTAGCGGAGACCCAGTACTTC. The encoded protein is CASSQMLGLAETQYF.

The chain employs TRBV6-5 and TRBJ2-1, with D possibly TRBD1 on 5 matching bases. Looked up from germline, CDR1 is MNHEY and CDR2 is SVGAGI. The germline V and J ends were trimmed by 5 bases and 2 bases, with 10 bases remaining between them. The CDR3 loop spans 14 amino acids. DNA for the CDR3: TGTGCCAGCAGTCCAGGGTTCGCCTACAATGAGCAGTTCTTC. It encodes CASSPGFAYNEQFF.

This clone was recorded only once. The chain couples TRBV10-3 to TRBJ1-2; 8 bases fit TRBD1. Germline lookup yields CDR1 ENHRY and CDR2 SYGVKD. The J segment lost 4 bases and the V segment lost 8 bases, leaving 6 bases of the junction unmatched. The CDR3 is made up of 13 amino acids. In DNA, the CDR3 is TGTGCCATCCGGGACAGGCAGGTCTATGGCTACACCTTC. Amino acid sequence: CAIRDRQVYGYTF.

V is TRBV19 and J is TRBJ2-1, with D tentatively TRBD2 (6 bases). V lost 6 bases to trimming and J lost 9 bases, with 18 bases between them. CDR1 LNHDA and CDR2 SQIVND come from the germline V gene (reference sequence). The CDR3 extends over 14 amino acids. The CDR3 loop is CASREAGSSGEQFF. The CDR3 nucleotides are TGTGCCAGTAGGGAGGCAGGGAGTAGCGGTGAGCAGTTCTTC.

This chain connects TRBV19 to TRBJ2-7, with TRBD2 identical over 8 bases. Germline V gives CDR1 LNHDA, CDR2 SQIVND (reference sequence). The CDR3 has 15 residues. The V segment lost 3 bases and the J segment 5 bases; nucleotides outside the gene matches: 9. The CDR3 DNA is TGTGCCAGTAGTATTACCGGGACTAGAGGCGACGAGCAGTACTTC. Amino acid sequence: CASSITGTRGDEQYF.

The J gene is TRBJ1-1, the V gene TRBV19; tentatively, D is TRBD1 (5 bases). Germline V gene data show CDR1 as LNHDA and CDR2 as SQIVND (reference sequence). V was clipped by 6 bases and J by 3 bases, with 20 bases between them. The CDR3 is made up of 16 amino acids. The CDR3 region has the DNA TGTGCCAGTAGCCCCGGTATAGGATGGGGGGACACTGAAGCTTTCTTT. Residues: CASSPGIGWGDTEAFF.

The rearrangement links TRBV6-6 to TRBJ2-3, with a possible D match to TRBD2 (5 bases). Trimming cost V 5 bases and J 6 bases, with 15 bases left between them. The germline V gene has CDR1 MNHNY and CDR2 SVGAGI (reference sequence). CDR3 length: 14 residues. CDR3 protein: CASSRYGEWDTQYF. CDR3 DNA: TGTGCCAGCAGTCGTTACGGGGAGTGGGATACGCAGTATTTT.

V gene TRBV20-1 combines with J gene TRBJ1-2; D not certain. This CDR3 has 11 residues. V lost 0 bases to trimming and J lost 7 bases, with 6 bases between them. Germline V lookup: CDR1 DFQATT, CDR2 SNEGSKA (reference sequence). CDR3 sequence: CSARDGSGYTF. CDR3 coding DNA: TGCAGTGCTAGAGACGGGAGTGGCTACACCTTC.

The chain links TRBV29-1 to TRBJ2-2; 7 bases fit TRBD1. The V gene end was trimmed by 6 bases and the J gene end by 7 bases; junction bases not matched to a gene: 8. Germline V lookup: CDR1 SQVTM, CDR2 ANQGSEA. The CDR3 loop spans 13 amino acids. CDR3 in amino acids: CSVRQGSYGELFF. For the CDR3, the DNA is TGCAGCGTCCGACAGGGAAGTTACGGGGAGCTGTTTTTT.

The rearrangement joins TRBV4-1 to TRBJ2-5, with TRBD2 as a possible D gene (5 bases). The germline CDR1 and CDR2 sequences are MGHRA and YSYEKL. This CDR3 has 13 residues. Between the trimmed V and J ends, which lost 3 bases and 5 bases, there was a span of 10 bases. The chain's CDR3 is CASSQSGLETQYF. The CDR3 nucleotides read TGCGCCAGCAGCCAGTCGGGGTTGGAGACCCAGTACTTC.

This chain links TRBV27 with TRBJ2-6, with TRBD1 matching 8 bases. The V segment lost 6 bases and the J segment 0 bases; nucleotides outside the gene matches: 7. The germline CDR1 and CDR2 sequences are MNHEY and SMNVEV (reference sequence). This CDR3 has 17 amino acids. CDR3 in amino acids: CASRGHRGSSGANVLTF. The CDR3 nucleotides read TGTGCCAGCAGGGGGCACAGGGGGTCCTCTGGGGCCAACGTCCTGACTTTC.

CDR3 DNA sequence: TGTGCCAGCTCACCGACAGGGGTCAGCAATCAGCCCCAGCATTTT. It encodes CASSPTGVSNQPQHF. The V and J genes are TRBV18 and TRBJ1-5; 8 bases align to TRBD1. V gave up 3 bases and J gave up 1 base; unmatched junction bases: 2. This CDR3 region has 15 residues. Germline loops: CDR1 KGHSH, CDR2 LQKENI.

V usage is TRBV28 and J usage is TRBJ2-7; 9 nucleotides align to TRBD1. This CDR3 is 13 amino acids long. V lost 11 bases and J lost 6; bases outside the gene matches: 11. Germline V gene data show CDR1 as MDHEN and CDR2 as SYDVKM. The CDR3: CAGGGQGGLEQYF. The CDR3, as DNA: TGTGCCGGGGGGGGACAGGGAGGTCTCGAGCAGTACTTC.

This sequence joins TRBV11-3 and TRBJ1-1; TRBD1 agrees at 7 bases. After removal of 5 bases from V and 3 bases from J, the junction contained 9 bases not matched to a gene. This CDR3 is built from 15 residues. Germline loops: CDR1 SGHNT, CDR2 YENEEA. Here the CDR3 reads CASSLRQGWDTEAFF. Written as DNA, the CDR3 is TGTGCCAGCAGCCTCCGACAGGGATGGGACACTGAAGCTTTCTTT.

The chain carries TRBV18 and TRBJ1-2; D might be TRBD1 (5 bases). The germline V and J ends were trimmed by 2 bases and 7 bases, with 11 bases remaining between them. The V gene's germline CDR1 is KGHSH and CDR2 LQKENI. The CDR3 has 13 residues. CDR3 region: CASSPGASPGYTF. CDR3 nucleotides: TGTGCCAGCTCACCAGGGGCAAGTCCTGGCTACACCTTC.

The V call is TRBV3-1 (or the pseudogene TRBV3-2), the J call TRBJ1-1; the match to TRBD1 covers 7 bases. The J segment lost 1 base and the V segment lost 1 base, leaving 12 bases of the junction unmatched. Germline loops: CDR1 LGHDT, CDR2 YNNKEL (reference sequence). This CDR3 has 18 residues. Written as DNA, the CDR3 is TGTGCCAGCAGCCAAGGGGCAGTGGGGACAGAGAGGAACACTGAAGCTTTCTTT. Translated: CASSQGAVGTERNTEAFF.